The 17 T cell receptor beta chains listed next were all sequenced from one sample in a study of cytomegalovirus exposure and HLA in healthy donors. The PCR contained 60 Vbeta and 13 Jbeta primers. The protocol was immunoSEQ multiplex PCR, while the TCRdb copy is restricted to in-frame clones and leaves out a portion. The data show around 190,000 clones, with more than 75% seen just once and 12% to 15% held by the top ten. The specimen was PBMCs. These TCRs come from a young woman in good health and CMV-seropositive.

The chain employs TRBV7-6 and TRBJ1-2; tentatively, D is TRBD1 (6 bases). CDR1 is SGHVS, CDR2 FNYEAQ, per germline. CDR3 length equals 15 residues. V shed 6 bases and J shed 0 bases, with 14 bases lying between them. The CDR3 is CASSFRDTANYGYTF. The DNA for the CDR3 is TGTGCCAGCAGTTTCCGGGACACGGCTAACTATGGCTACACCTTC.

V gene TRBV30 combines with J gene TRBJ1-2; D is uncertain. Trimming stripped 0 bases from V and 2 bases from J, with 4 bases between. This CDR3 is 12 amino acids long. CDR1 and CDR2 from the germline V gene are GTSNPN and SVGIG (reference sequence). CDR3 region: CAWSVSNYGYTF. CDR3 DNA: TGTGCCTGGAGTGTTTCGAACTATGGCTACACCTTC.

This clone showed up just a few times. The chain joins TRBV12-5 to TRBJ1-5; D gene uncertain. V gave up 7 bases and J gave up 5 bases, with 12 bases separating them. The CDR3 consists of 13 residues. Germline V lookup: CDR1 LGHNT, CDR2 FRNRAP. The CDR3 sequence is CASAVDEDQPQHF. DNA for the CDR3: TGTGCTAGTGCCGTGGATGAGGATCAGCCCCAGCATTTT. The entire variable domain, with the rest obtained from reference TRBV12-5 and TRBJ1-5, is as follows: DARVTQTPRHKVTEMGQEVTMRCQPILGHNTVFWYRQTMMQGLELLAYFRNRAPLDDSGMPKDRFSAEMPDATLATLKIQPSEPRDSAVYFCASAVDEDQPQHFGDGTRLSIL.

The chain employs TRBV28 and TRBJ2-5; a possible D gene is TRBD2 (5 bases). CDR3 length: 14 residues. Trimming left V 8 bases short and J 0 bases short, with 13 bases between. Per germline, CDR1 MDHEN and CDR2 SYDVKM. The CDR3 nucleotides read TGTGCCAGCGAGCGGCCCGCGTACCAAGAGACCCAGTACTTC. Translating it yields CASERPAYQETQYF. The whole variable domain, filled in from reference TRBV28 and TRBJ2-5, reads DVKVTQSSRYLVKRTGEKVFLECVQDMDHENMFWYRQDPGLGLRLIYFSYDVKMKEKGDIPEGYSVSREKKERFSLILESASTNQTSMYLCASERPAYQETQYFGPGTRLLVL.

The chain combines TRBV19 with TRBJ2-7; 8 nucleotides agree with TRBD2. The J segment lost 4 bases and the V segment lost 5 bases, leaving 10 bases of the junction unmatched. CDR1 is LNHDA and CDR2 is SQIVND in the germline V gene (reference sequence). The CDR3 runs to 15 residues. The CDR3 nucleotides read TGTGCCAGTAGTCCCCGAACCGGGGGGGATTACGAGCAGTACTTC. Its protein product is CASSPRTGGDYEQYF.

Only a few counts were recorded for this clone. The rearrangement joins TRBV7-8 to TRBJ1-3; D is uncertain. The CDR3 is made up of 14 amino acids. Germline assignment: CDR1 SGHVS and CDR2 FQNEAQ. V was trimmed by 5 bases and J by 1 base, leaving 9 bases between them. CDR3 loop: CASSPRLSGNTIYF. The DNA for the CDR3 is TGTGCCAGCAGCCCTCGGTTATCTGGAAACACCATATATTTT.

The chain combines TRBV6-1 with TRBJ2-7; 8 bases match TRBD1. In germline, CDR1 is MNHNS, CDR2 SASEGT. J gave up 4 bases and V 4 bases, and 18 bases lay outside the gene matches. This CDR3 comprises 18 residues. The CDR3 reads CASSGLWTGLRWAYEQYF. The CDR3, as DNA: TGTGCCAGCAGTGGCTTGTGGACAGGGTTGAGGTGGGCTTACGAGCAGTACTTC.

The rearrangement uses TRBV28 and TRBJ1-1; 7 bases are a match to TRBD1. Germline V gene sequence: CDR1 MDHEN, CDR2 SYDVKM. The CDR3 length is 13 residues. The J segment lost 5 bases and the V segment lost 7 bases, leaving 7 bases of the junction unmatched. The CDR3 is CASIQGIKTEAFF. In nucleotides, the CDR3 is TGTGCCAGCATACAGGGGATCAAAACTGAAGCTTTCTTT. Variable domain in full (rest from reference TRBV28 and TRBJ1-1): DVKVTQSSRYLVKRTGEKVFLECVQDMDHENMFWYRQDPGLGLRLIYFSYDVKMKEKGDIPEGYSVSREKKERFSLILESASTNQTSMYLCASIQGIKTEAFFGQGTRLTVV.

This clone has a single count. This chain links TRBV4-1 with TRBJ1-1; no definite D call. Trimming stripped 0 bases from V and 1 base from J, with 15 bases between. CDR1 MGHRA and CDR2 YSYEKL come from the germline V gene. The CDR3 length is 17 residues. Written as DNA, the CDR3 is TGCGCCAGCAGCCAAGAAAACGGAGCGCGGCAGAACACTGAAGCTTTCTTT. Its translation: CASSQENGARQNTEAFF.

This clone was seen more than once but under ten times. CDR3 sequence (DNA): TGTGCCAGCAGCACCGGACTAGCCTACAATGAGCAGTTCTTC. This encodes CASSTGLAYNEQFF. The chain employs TRBV7-2 and TRBJ2-1, with 7 bases identical to TRBD2. Germline CDR1 reads SGHTA; CDR2 reads FQGNSA. The CDR3 consists of 14 residues. Trimming removed 5 bases from V and 2 bases from J; junction bases left unmatched: 3.

This clone was picked up a small number of times. The rearrangement uses TRBV5-4 and TRBJ1-5, with D unclear. Trimming cost V 1 base and J 0 bases, with 5 bases left between them. The CDR3 loop spans 14 amino acids. The V gene's germline CDR1 is SGHNT and CDR2 YYREEE (reference sequence). The CDR3 DNA is TGTGCCAGCAGCTTGCCAGGTAGCAATCAGCCCCAGCATTTT. Its translation is CASSLPGSNQPQHF.

The V gene is TRBV13, the J gene TRBJ2-7, with 8 bases fitting TRBD2. This CDR3 is 15 amino acids long. Germline V gene lookup returns CDR1 PRHDT and CDR2 FYEKMQ (reference sequence). J lost 1 base, V lost 2 bases, and 4 bases had no gene match. The CDR3 DNA follows: TGTGCCAGCAGCTTAACTAGCGGTTATTCCTACGAGCAGTACTTC. It translates to CASSLTSGYSYEQYF.

This clone was seen just once. The chain recombines TRBV6-1 with TRBJ2-5, with D possibly matching TRBD2 (5 bases). Per the germline V gene, CDR1 is MNHNS and CDR2 is SASEGT. This CDR3 is 15 amino acids long. V was trimmed by 5 bases and J by 4 bases, leaving 17 bases between them. As DNA, the CDR3 is TGTGCCAGCAGTCGAGGGAAACCGAGGGCAGAGACCCAGTACTTC. This encodes CASSRGKPRAETQYF.

The chain has TRBV11-2 and TRBJ2-7; D might be TRBD1 (6 bases). The germline gives CDR1 SGHAT, CDR2 FQNNGV. This CDR3 spans 13 amino acids. Trimming left V 8 bases short and J 2 bases short, with 13 bases between. CDR3 nucleotide sequence: TGTGCCAGCGGGGGCGAGCTGACCTACGAGCAGTACTTC. Translation gives CASGGELTYEQYF.

CDR3 in DNA: TGTGCCAGCAGTGAAGCCTGGGCGAGGGCCCGAGGGGAGCAGTACTTC. Translated: CASSEAWARARGEQYF. The rearrangement joins TRBV6-1 to TRBJ2-7; TRBD2 might be the D (5 bases). CDR1 is MNHNS, CDR2 SASEGT, per germline. The CDR3 is made up of 16 amino acids. Trimming removed 0 bases at V and 7 bases at J, with 19 bases between.

The genes are TRBV25-1 and TRBJ2-7, with 7 nucleotides matching TRBD1. There are 13 residues in the CDR3. Germline assignment: CDR1 MGHDK and CDR2 SYGVNS. The V gene end was trimmed by 4 bases and the J gene end by 5 bases; junction bases not matched to a gene: 5. DNA of the CDR3: TGTGCCAGCAGTGGCGGACAGGCCGACGAGCAGTACTTC. Translated, it gives CASSGGQADEQYF.

This clone was seen once. V and J are TRBV5-1 and TRBJ1-4; 7 bases are a match to TRBD1. Germline V gene lookup returns CDR1 SGHRS and CDR2 YFSETQ. The CDR3 spans 15 residues. V was clipped by 1 base and J by 3 bases; unmatched bases: 3. CDR3 in DNA: TGCGCCAGCAGCTTGTCCGGGACAGCTAATGAAAAACTGTTTTTT. Amino acid sequence: CASSLSGTANEKLFF.